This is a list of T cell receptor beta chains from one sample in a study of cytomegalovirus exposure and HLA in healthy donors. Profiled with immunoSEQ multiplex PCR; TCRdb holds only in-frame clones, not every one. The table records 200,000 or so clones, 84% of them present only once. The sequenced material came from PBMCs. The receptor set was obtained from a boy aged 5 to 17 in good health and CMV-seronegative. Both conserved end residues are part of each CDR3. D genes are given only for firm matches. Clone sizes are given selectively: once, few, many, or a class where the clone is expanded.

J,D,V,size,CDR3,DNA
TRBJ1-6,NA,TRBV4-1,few,CASSQDKGPSHF,TGCGCCAGCAGCCAAGATAAGGGGCCCAGCCACTTT
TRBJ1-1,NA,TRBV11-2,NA,CASSLVFPLNREGDTEAFF,TGTGCCAGCAGCTTAGTTTTCCCCCTTAACAGGGAAGGGGACACTGAAGCTTTCTTT
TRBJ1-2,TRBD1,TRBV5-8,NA,CASSLLGTGGNYGYTF,TGTGCCAGCAGCTTGTTAGGGACAGGAGGAAACTATGGCTACACCTTC
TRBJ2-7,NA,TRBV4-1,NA,CASSLSQNPLGDEQYF,TGCGCCAGCAGCCTATCCCAGAACCCTCTAGGAGACGAGCAGTACTTC
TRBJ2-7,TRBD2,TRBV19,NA,CASSKGLAGVYEQYF,TGTGCCAGTAGTAAAGGACTAGCGGGAGTCTACGAGCAGTACTTC
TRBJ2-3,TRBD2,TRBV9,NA,CASSVAIAGGTDTQYF,TGTGCCAGCAGCGTAGCAATAGCGGGGGGCACAGATACGCAGTATTTT
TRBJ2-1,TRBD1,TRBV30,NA,CAWSKGQGSYNEQFF,TGTGCCTGGAGTAAGGGACAGGGCTCCTACAATGAGCAGTTCTTC
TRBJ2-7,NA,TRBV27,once,CASSLEARPSSYEQYF,TGTGCCAGCAGTTTAGAGGCCAGACCCAGCTCCTACGAGCAGTACTTC
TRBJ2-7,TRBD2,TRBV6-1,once,CASSFAPRAGYEQYF,TGTGCCAGCAGTTTCGCGCCCCGAGCGGGGTACGAGCAGTACTTC
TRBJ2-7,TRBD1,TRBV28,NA,CASSFLIPSDRGEQYF,TGTGCCAGCAGTTTCTTAATCCCTTCAGACAGGGGCGAGCAGTACTTC
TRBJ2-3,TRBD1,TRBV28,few,CAIGPGQGPDTQYF,TGTGCCATAGGACCGGGACAGGGCCCAGATACGCAGTATTTT
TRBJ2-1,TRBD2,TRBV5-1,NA,CASSGWWFPGRGVNEQFF,TGCGCCAGCAGCGGGTGGTGGTTCCCGGGACGGGGGGTCAATGAGCAGTTCTTC
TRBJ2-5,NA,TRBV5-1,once,CASRSRTAPETQYF,TGCGCCAGCAGATCCAGGACAGCCCCAGAGACCCAGTACTTC
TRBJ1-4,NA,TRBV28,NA,CASSLQTLATNEKLFF,TGTGCCAGCAGTTTACAGACACTTGCAACTAATGAAAAACTGTTTTTT
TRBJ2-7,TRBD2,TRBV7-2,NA,CASSLVSGGSYEQYF,TGTGCCAGCAGCTTAGTATCGGGGGGCTCCTACGAGCAGTACTTC
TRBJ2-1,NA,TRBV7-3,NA,CASSLVWSGDYNEQFF,TGTGCCAGCAGCTTAGTGTGGTCAGGGGACTACAATGAGCAGTTCTTC
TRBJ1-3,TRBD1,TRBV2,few,CASRATGTGNTIYF,TGTGCCAGCAGGGCGACAGGGACTGGAAACACCATATATTTT
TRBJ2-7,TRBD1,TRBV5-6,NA,CASSRTDREYEQYF,TGTGCCAGCAGCCGGACGGACAGGGAGTACGAGCAGTACTTC
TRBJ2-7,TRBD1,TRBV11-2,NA,CASTRTGNSYEQYF,TGTGCCAGCACTCGGACAGGGAACAGCTACGAGCAGTACTTC
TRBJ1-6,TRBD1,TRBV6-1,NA,CASSPLGQGYSPLHF,TGTGCCAGCAGCCCTTTAGGACAGGGGTATTCACCCCTCCACTTT
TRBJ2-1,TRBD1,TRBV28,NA,CASSPMGQGINNEQFF,TGTGCCAGCAGCCCCATGGGACAGGGGATTAACAATGAGCAGTTCTTC
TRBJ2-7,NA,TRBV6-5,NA,CASSPPPGKSYEQYF,TGTGCCAGCAGCCCCCCCCCGGGGAAGTCCTACGAGCAGTACTTC
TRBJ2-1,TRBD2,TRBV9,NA,CASSVGGGLAGGSNEQFF,TGTGCCAGCAGCGTAGGAGGGGGACTAGCGGGAGGGTCAAATGAGCAGTTCTTC
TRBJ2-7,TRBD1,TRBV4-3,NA,CASSQGQGEAYEQYF,TGCGCCAGCAGCCAAGGACAGGGGGAAGCCTACGAGCAGTACTTC
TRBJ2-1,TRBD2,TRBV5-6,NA,CASSLASGVYNEQFF,TGTGCCAGCAGCTTGGCTAGCGGGGTTTACAATGAGCAGTTCTTC
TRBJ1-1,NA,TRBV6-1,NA,CASSRGGGEGTEAFF,TGTGCCAGCAGTAGAGGAGGGGGGGAGGGAACTGAAGCTTTCTTT
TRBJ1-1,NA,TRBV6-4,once,CASSDSLRPGEAFF,TGTGCCAGCAGTGATTCTCTTCGACCCGGGGAAGCTTTCTTT